The 11 T cell receptor beta chains below were found in one sample sequenced in a study of shared T cell receptors in the human thymus. Here immunoSEQ multiplex PCR was the method, and the copy in TCRdb shows in-frame clones only, minus some. The table includes some 720,000 clones, approximately 90% detected once. This sample also belongs to another study, concerning human thymus T cells.

Sequenced sample: thymocytes. The receptors originated from a boy less than two years old with a congenital heart defect.

The rearrangement links TRBV29-1 to TRBJ1-2, with 10 nucleotides matching TRBD1. CDR1 and CDR2 (germline): SQVTM, ANQGSEA. The V segment lost 0 bases and the J segment 2 bases; nucleotides outside the gene matches: 12. The CDR3 spans 18 residues. CDR3 sequence reads: CSVEEFRDRGLQNYGYTF. The CDR3 region has the DNA TGCAGCGTTGAAGAGTTTAGGGACAGGGGCCTTCAAAACTATGGCTACACCTTC.

The chain has TRBV27 and TRBJ2-1; D is perhaps TRBD2 (6 bases). V was cut by 8 bases and J by 7 bases, with 24 bases left in between. This CDR3 has 16 residues. Germline loops: CDR1 MNHEY, CDR2 SMNVEV (reference sequence). The CDR3 reads CASGPLEAGIENEQFF. In DNA form, the CDR3 reads TGTGCCAGCGGCCCTTTGGAGGCGGGAATTGAGAATGAGCAGTTCTTC.

V usage is TRBV27 and J usage is TRBJ2-7; D is perhaps TRBD1 (6 bases). Germline CDR1 is MNHEY and CDR2 is SMNVEV (reference sequence). The V and J ends lost 6 bases and 5 bases respectively, with 14 bases between them. The CDR3 loop spans 13 amino acids. This chain's CDR3 is CASSGQMRNEQYF. The CDR3 DNA is TGTGCCAGCAGCGGACAGATGAGGAACGAGCAGTACTTC.

The gene calls are TRBV18 and TRBJ2-1, with 7 positions matching TRBD2. This CDR3 is 15 amino acids long. Germline V gene data show CDR1 as KGHSH and CDR2 as LQKENI. The V segment lost 5 bases and the J segment 4 bases; nucleotides outside the gene matches: 8. The CDR3 DNA follows: TGTGCCAGCTCAGAGCAGCGGGATTCATACAATGAGCAGTTCTTC. Translated: CASSEQRDSYNEQFF. The full variable domain, with the rest looked up from reference TRBV18 and TRBJ2-1, is NAGVMQNPRHLVRRRGQEARLRCSPMKGHSHVYWYRQLPEEGLKFMVYLQKENIIDESGMPKERFSAEFPKEGPSILRIQQVVRGDSAAYFCASSEQRDSYNEQFFGPGTRLTVL.

The chain combines TRBV5-4 with TRBJ2-7, with TRBD1 matching over 7 bases. J was trimmed by 6 bases and V by 4 bases; bases with no gene match: 7. This CDR3 is built from 13 residues. In germline, CDR1 is SGHNT, CDR2 YYREEE (reference sequence). CDR3 loop: CASSGRGQSEQYF. In DNA form, the CDR3 reads TGTGCCAGCAGCGGAAGGGGGCAGAGCGAGCAGTACTTC.

This clone was counted only a few times. The gene calls are TRBV11-2 and TRBJ2-7, with TRBD1 matching over 9 bases. V lost 3 bases and J lost 6; bases outside the gene matches: 6. This CDR3 is built from 14 residues. Germline CDR1 reads SGHAT; CDR2 reads FQNNGV. CDR3 in amino acids: CASSFRDRVAEQYF. CDR3 DNA: TGTGCCAGCAGCTTCCGGGACAGGGTGGCCGAGCAGTACTTC.

J is TRBJ2-3 and V is TRBV6-4, with 10 bases matching TRBD2. The germline V gene has CDR1 MRHNA and CDR2 SNTAGT. V shed 0 bases, J shed 1 base, and the junction held 10 bases outside the gene matches. There are 19 residues in the CDR3. For the CDR3, the DNA is TGTGCCAGCAGTGACTCGAGCGGCCTAGCGGGAGAGGGCACAGATACGCAGTATTTT. This gives the protein CASSDSSGLAGEGTDTQYF.

V and J are TRBV5-4 and TRBJ2-7; the match to TRBD2 covers 12 bases. The CDR3 length is 19 residues. V was clipped by 0 bases and J by 1 base; unmatched bases: 11. Per germline, CDR1 SGHNT and CDR2 YYREEE (reference sequence). As DNA, the CDR3 is TGTGCCAGCAGCTTGGCGGCTAGCGGGAGGGCTAAACGATCCTACGAGCAGTACTTC. It is translated as CASSLAASGRAKRSYEQYF.

This clone was seen only a few times. The chain recombines TRBV5-1 with TRBJ2-1; 10 bases line up with TRBD2. The CDR3 runs 16 residues. Trimming removed 4 bases from V and 2 bases from J; junction bases left unmatched: 6. Per germline, CDR1 SGHRS and CDR2 YFSETQ. CDR3 sequence (DNA): TGCGCCAGCAGCCTAGCGGGGGCAGACACCTACAATGAGCAGTTCTTC. Translation gives CASSLAGADTYNEQFF.

V and J are TRBV5-1 and TRBJ2-2, with TRBD1 matching over 8 bases. The CDR3 spans 17 residues. The ends lost 7 bases at V and 2 bases at J; junction bases unmatched: 13. Germline CDR1 reads SGHRS; CDR2 reads YFSETQ. The CDR3 spells CASGRPDRGKNTGELFF. In nucleotides, the CDR3 is TGCGCCAGCGGCCGACCCGACAGGGGAAAAAACACCGGGGAGCTGTTTTTT.

The gene calls are TRBV4-1 and TRBJ2-5; D is undetermined. The J call may be faulty, since TRBJ2-7 better matches the DNA end. The germline V gene encodes CDR1 MGHRA and CDR2 YSYEKL. This CDR3 has 15 residues. The CDR3 loop reads CASSQERRSSYEQYF. CDR3 bases: TGCGCCAGCAGCCAAGAGAGACGGAGCTCCTACGAGCAGTACTTC.